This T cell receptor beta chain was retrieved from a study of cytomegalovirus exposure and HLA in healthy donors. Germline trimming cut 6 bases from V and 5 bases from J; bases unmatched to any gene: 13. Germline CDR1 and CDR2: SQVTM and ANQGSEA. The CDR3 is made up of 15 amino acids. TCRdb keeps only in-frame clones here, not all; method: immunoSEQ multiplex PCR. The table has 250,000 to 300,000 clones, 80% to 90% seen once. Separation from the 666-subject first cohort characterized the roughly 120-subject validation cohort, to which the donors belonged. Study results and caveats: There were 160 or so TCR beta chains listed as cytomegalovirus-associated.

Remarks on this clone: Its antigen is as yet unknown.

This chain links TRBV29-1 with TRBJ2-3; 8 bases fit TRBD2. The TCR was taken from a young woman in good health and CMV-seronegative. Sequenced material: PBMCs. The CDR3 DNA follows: TGCAGCGTGCGCCCCGGAGCGGGAGTGGTAGATACGCAGTATTTT. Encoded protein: CSVRPGAGVVDTQYF.